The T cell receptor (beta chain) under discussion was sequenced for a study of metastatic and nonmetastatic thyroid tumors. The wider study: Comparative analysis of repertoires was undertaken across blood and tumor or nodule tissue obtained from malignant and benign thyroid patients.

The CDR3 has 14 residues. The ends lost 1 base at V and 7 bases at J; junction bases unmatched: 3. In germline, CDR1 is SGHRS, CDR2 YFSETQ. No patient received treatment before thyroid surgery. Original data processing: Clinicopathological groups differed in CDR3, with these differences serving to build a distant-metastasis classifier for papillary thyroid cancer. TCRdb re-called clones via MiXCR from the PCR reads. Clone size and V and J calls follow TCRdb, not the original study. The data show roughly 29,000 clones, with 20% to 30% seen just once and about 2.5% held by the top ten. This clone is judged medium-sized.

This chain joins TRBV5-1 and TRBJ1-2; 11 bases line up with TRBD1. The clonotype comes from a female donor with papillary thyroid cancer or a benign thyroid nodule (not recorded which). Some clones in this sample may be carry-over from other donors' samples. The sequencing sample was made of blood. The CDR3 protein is CASSLSGTGGGYTF. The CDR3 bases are TGCGCCAGCAGCTTGTCCGGGACAGGGGGTGGCTACACCTTC.